The 6 T cell receptor beta chains given below trace back to one sample, sequenced in a study of control samples from healthy donors and cancer patients. Assay: immunoSEQ multiplex PCR; the TCRdb copy retains only in-frame clones and omits some. The sample includes about 120,000 clones, just under 90% of them seen just once. The sample consisted of blood. Receptor source: a man in his thirties or forties in good health.

The chain combines TRBV10-3 with TRBJ2-2; D assignment may be TRBD1 or TRBD2 (5 bases each). Trimming cost V 6 bases and J 3 bases, with 11 bases left between them. The germline CDR1 and CDR2 sequences are ENHRY and SYGVKD. The CDR3 covers 14 residues. CDR3 DNA: TGTGCCATCAGCCCGGGGCGGGACACCGGGGAGCTGTTTTTT. It encodes CAISPGRDTGELFF.

The chain is built from TRBV15 and TRBJ2-7; D possibly corresponds to TRBD2 (5 bases). Germline V lookup: CDR1 LNHNV, CDR2 YYDKDF (reference sequence). V was shortened by 0 bases and J by 7 bases, with 10 bases between the two germline ends. CDR3 length: 13 residues. Written as DNA, the CDR3 is TGTGCCACCAGCAGAGATGTGGAGCGGGAGCAGTACGTC. Translating gives CATSRDVEREQYV.

The chain is built from TRBV5-1 and TRBJ2-7, with 8 bases that match TRBD1. Germline V gene sequence: CDR1 SGHRS, CDR2 YFSETQ. V was clipped by 4 bases and J by 3 bases; unmatched bases: 6. The CDR3 extends over 14 amino acids. CDR3 nucleotide sequence: TGCGCCAGCAGCCCGGGACAGGACTTCTACGAGCAGTACTTC. Translating gives CASSPGQDFYEQYF.

This rearrangement joins TRBV30 to TRBJ1-1; D remains ambiguous. Trimming took off 1 base at V and 5 bases at J, with 11 bases between the two ends. From germline, CDR1 is GTSNPN and CDR2 SVGIG (reference sequence). There are 13 residues in the CDR3. The CDR3 DNA sequence: TGTGCCTGGAGTGGGTGGAAGGGAACTGAAGCTTTCTTT. This translates into CAWSGWKGTEAFF.

The chain joins TRBV4-2 to TRBJ2-2; perhaps TRBD2 as D (5 bases). This CDR3 is built from 13 residues. With 3 bases removed from V and 8 bases from J, the gap between germline ends came to 10 bases. Germline values: CDR1 LGHNA, CDR2 YNFKEQ. The CDR3, as DNA: TGTGCCAGCAGCCATGCCGGGGAGGGGGAGCTGTTTTTT. This encodes CASSHAGEGELFF.

This rearrangement joins TRBV5-8 to TRBJ1-5; D is possibly TRBD1 (5 bases). Trimming shortened V by 3 bases and J by 11 bases, and 9 bases separated the two germline ends. The CDR3 is 11 residues long. CDR1 and CDR2 from the germline V gene are SGHTS and YDEGEE. CDR3 in DNA: TGTGCCAGCAGCTCCCAGGGAGCCCAGCATTTT. Its protein product is CASSSQGAQHF. The complete variable domain, with remaining parts taken from reference TRBV5-8 and TRBJ1-5, reads EAGVTQSPTHLIKTRGQQATLRCSPISGHTSVYWYQQALGLGLQFLLWYDEGEERNRGNFPPRFSGRQFPNYSSELNVNALELEDSALYLCASSSQGAQHFGDGTRLSIL.